A selection of T cell receptor beta chains follows, all from one sample in a study of response to subunit inactivated influenza vaccine. TCRdb re-called the RT-PCR reads with MiXCR, one entry per CDR3 protein. The sample carries about 500,000 distinct CDR3 sequences, around 7.7% recorded once. Sequenced here: PBMCs from blood, sampled about 23 months after vaccination. These receptors all stem from a man in his fifties or sixties who received an inactivated influenza vaccine. The CDR3 runs from the conserved cysteine through the conserved F or W. Fields, in order: J gene, D gene, clone size, V gene, CDR3 protein, CDR3 DNA. The D gene is left open where the match is weak. Size is stated for part of the rows, as once, few or many counts, or as a class when the clone is expanded.

j_gene: TRBJ1-5; d_gene: -; abundance: -; v_gene: TRBV10-3; CDR3aa: CAISEQGGHQPQHF; CDR3nt: TGTGCCATCAGTGAACAGGGCGGGCATCAGCCCCAGCATTTT
j_gene: TRBJ2-3; d_gene: -; abundance: many; v_gene: TRBV18; CDR3aa: CASTPTDTQYF; CDR3nt: TGTGCCAGCACCCCTACAGATACGCAGTATTTT
j_gene: TRBJ2-1; d_gene: -; abundance: -; v_gene: TRBV19; CDR3aa: CASSISLGREQFF; CDR3nt: TGTGCCAGTAGTATAAGCTTGGGACGTGAGCAGTTCTTC
j_gene: TRBJ2-1; d_gene: TRBD2; abundance: -; v_gene: TRBV29-1; CDR3aa: CSVEGTSGVGGNEQFF; CDR3nt: TGCAGCGTTGAAGGGACTAGCGGCGTAGGTGGCAATGAGCAGTTCTTC
j_gene: TRBJ2-3; d_gene: -; abundance: many; v_gene: TRBV15; CDR3aa: CATSGGLTDTQYF; CDR3nt: TGTGCCACCTCTGGGGGGTTAACAGATACGCAGTATTTT
j_gene: TRBJ2-7; d_gene: -; abundance: -; v_gene: TRBV3-1; CDR3aa: CASSQLGHLIYEQYF; CDR3nt: TGTGCCAGCAGCCAACTGGGACACCTTATCTACGAGCAGTACTTC
j_gene: TRBJ2-3; d_gene: TRBD2; abundance: -; v_gene: TRBV20-1; CDR3aa: CSARLLAGGQPDTQYF; CDR3nt: TGCAGTGCTAGACTCCTAGCGGGGGGCCAGCCCGATACGCAGTATTTT
j_gene: TRBJ1-6; d_gene: -; abundance: -; v_gene: TRBV10-3; CDR3aa: CAISDSTGNNSPLHF; CDR3nt: TGTGCCATCAGTGATTCTACAGGGAATAATTCACCCCTCCACTTT
j_gene: TRBJ2-5; d_gene: -; abundance: -; v_gene: TRBV5-6; CDR3aa: CASSPIGLPQETQYF; CDR3nt: TGTGCCAGCAGTCCAATAGGACTTCCCCAAGAGACCCAGTACTTC
j_gene: TRBJ2-3; d_gene: -; abundance: -; v_gene: TRBV5-1; CDR3aa: CASRFFQADTQYF; CDR3nt: TGCGCCAGCAGGTTCTTTCAGGCAGATACGCAGTATTTT
j_gene: TRBJ1-2; d_gene: -; abundance: few; v_gene: TRBV20-1; CDR3aa: CSASDSSTYGYTF; CDR3nt: TGCAGTGCTTCGGACAGTTCGACGTATGGCTACACCTTC
j_gene: TRBJ2-4; d_gene: -; abundance: -; v_gene: TRBV7-9; CDR3aa: CASSIQETNIQYF; CDR3nt: TGTGCCAGCTCTATCCAGGAGACAAACATTCAGTACTTC
j_gene: TRBJ2-5; d_gene: -; abundance: many; v_gene: TRBV15; CDR3aa: CATSSLSRDGKETQYF; CDR3nt: TGTGCCACCAGCAGTCTATCTCGGGACGGTAAAGAGACCCAGTACTTC
j_gene: TRBJ2-4; d_gene: TRBD2; abundance: many; v_gene: TRBV11-2; CDR3aa: CASSPLTSGVAKNIQYF; CDR3nt: TGTGCCAGCAGCCCGTTGACTAGCGGGGTAGCCAAAAACATTCAGTACTTC
j_gene: TRBJ2-7; d_gene: TRBD2; abundance: -; v_gene: TRBV29-1; CDR3aa: CSVGTSVTYEQYF; CDR3nt: TGCAGCGTTGGGACTAGCGTAACCTACGAGCAGTACTTC
j_gene: TRBJ1-2; d_gene: TRBD1; abundance: -; v_gene: TRBV6-5; CDR3aa: CASSNRQGLTNYGYTF; CDR3nt: TGTGCCAGCAGTAATCGACAGGGCCTAACTAACTATGGCTACACCTTC
j_gene: TRBJ2-7; d_gene: TRBD2; abundance: few; v_gene: TRBV7-2; CDR3aa: CASSSARGGQYF; CDR3nt: TGTGCCAGCAGCTCAGCCCGGGGGGGGCAGTACTTC
j_gene: TRBJ1-1; d_gene: -; abundance: -; v_gene: TRBV3-1; CDR3aa: CASSQPRGGPFF; CDR3nt: TGTGCCAGCAGCCAACCCCGGGGGGGACCTTTCTTT
j_gene: TRBJ2-5; d_gene: TRBD2; abundance: -; v_gene: TRBV20-1; CDR3aa: CSARELAGGGETQYF; CDR3nt: TGCAGTGCTAGAGAACTAGCGGGGGGAGGAGAGACCCAGTACTTC
j_gene: TRBJ2-7; d_gene: -; abundance: many; v_gene: TRBV3-1; CDR3aa: CASSQSYEQYF; CDR3nt: TGTGCCAGCAGCCAATCCTACGAGCAGTACTTC
j_gene: TRBJ2-7; d_gene: -; abundance: many; v_gene: TRBV24-1; CDR3aa: CATSVGAQDEQYF; CDR3nt: TGTGCCACCAGTGTGGGGGCTCAGGACGAGCAGTACTTC
j_gene: TRBJ2-4; d_gene: TRBD1; abundance: -; v_gene: TRBV10-3; CDR3aa: CATGADRAGNIQYF; CDR3nt: TGTGCCACCGGGGCAGACAGGGCGGGAAACATTCAGTACTTC
j_gene: TRBJ2-3; d_gene: -; abundance: many; v_gene: TRBV7-2; CDR3aa: CASSRTGARSTDTQYF; CDR3nt: TGTGCCAGCAGTCGGACGGGGGCTCGTAGCACAGATACGCAGTATTTT
j_gene: TRBJ1-1; d_gene: -; abundance: -; v_gene: TRBV2; CDR3aa: CASKPSGNTEAFF; CDR3nt: TGTGCCAGCAAACCTTCAGGGAACACTGAAGCTTTCTTT
j_gene: TRBJ1-3; d_gene: TRBD1; abundance: many; v_gene: TRBV9; CDR3aa: CASSVDRASGNTIYF; CDR3nt: TGTGCCAGCAGCGTCGACAGGGCCTCGGGAAACACCATATATTTT
j_gene: TRBJ2-1; d_gene: -; abundance: many; v_gene: TRBV7-2; CDR3aa: CASSLELITNNEQFF; CDR3nt: TGTGCCAGCAGCTTAGAGTTGATTACTAACAATGAGCAGTTCTTC
j_gene: TRBJ2-1; d_gene: -; abundance: many; v_gene: TRBV20-1; CDR3aa: CSATGGFEQFF; CDR3nt: TGCAGTGCCACCGGAGGGTTTGAGCAGTTCTTC
j_gene: TRBJ1-5; d_gene: -; abundance: -; v_gene: TRBV5-1; CDR3aa: CASSLAGVRDQPQHF; CDR3nt: TGCGCCAGCAGCTTGGCTGGGGTCAGGGATCAGCCCCAGCATTTT
j_gene: TRBJ1-4; d_gene: TRBD1; abundance: few; v_gene: TRBV4-3; CDR3aa: CASSQGTGENEKLFF; CDR3nt: TGCGCCAGCAGCCAGGGAACAGGGGAAAATGAAAAACTGTTTTTT
j_gene: TRBJ2-1; d_gene: TRBD2; abundance: many; v_gene: TRBV5-1; CDR3aa: CASSLGTSGPYNEQFF; CDR3nt: TGCGCCAGCAGCTTGGGGACTAGCGGACCCTACAATGAGCAGTTCTTC
j_gene: TRBJ2-3; d_gene: -; abundance: many; v_gene: TRBV11-2; CDR3aa: CASSLVTGATDTQYF; CDR3nt: TGTGCCAGCAGCTTAGTAACGGGGGCCACAGATACGCAGTATTTT
j_gene: TRBJ2-1; d_gene: -; abundance: -; v_gene: TRBV21-1; CDR3aa: CASSKDRRYDNEQFF; CDR3nt: TGTGCCAGCAGCAAGGACAGGCGCTACGACAATGAGCAGTTCTTC
j_gene: TRBJ1-5; d_gene: -; abundance: few; v_gene: TRBV15; CDR3aa: CATRQADQPQHF; CDR3nt: TGTGCCACCCGACAGGCCGATCAGCCCCAGCATTTT
j_gene: TRBJ1-2; d_gene: -; abundance: -; v_gene: TRBV10-3; CDR3aa: CAISVDGDYGYTF; CDR3nt: TGTGCCATCAGCGTGGACGGGGACTATGGCTACACCTTC
j_gene: TRBJ2-5; d_gene: TRBD1; abundance: many; v_gene: TRBV6-6; CDR3aa: CASNGQGKETQYF; CDR3nt: TGTGCCAGCAACGGACAGGGGAAAGAGACCCAGTACTTC
j_gene: TRBJ2-5; d_gene: -; abundance: few; v_gene: TRBV25-1; CDR3aa: CASSGRLYQETQYF; CDR3nt: TGTGCCAGCAGTGGCAGGCTGTACCAAGAGACCCAGTACTTC
j_gene: TRBJ1-2; d_gene: -; abundance: -; v_gene: TRBV12-3/TRBV12-4; CDR3aa: CASSLGIGSVYGYTF; CDR3nt: TGTGCCAGCAGTTTAGGGATAGGGAGTGTCTATGGCTACACCTTC
j_gene: TRBJ1-5; d_gene: TRBD1; abundance: -; v_gene: TRBV3-1; CDR3aa: CASISTGGPGVKGLGNQPQHF; CDR3nt: TGTGCCAGCATATCCACAGGGGGACCGGGCGTTAAGGGGTTAGGCAATCAGCCCCAGCATTTT
j_gene: TRBJ2-1; d_gene: -; abundance: many; v_gene: TRBV6-1; CDR3aa: CASSRGQGTNEQFF; CDR3nt: TGTGCCAGCAGCCGGGGGCAGGGTACGAATGAGCAGTTCTTC
j_gene: TRBJ1-4; d_gene: -; abundance: many; v_gene: TRBV12-3/TRBV12-4; CDR3aa: CASSPTGGPNEKLFF; CDR3nt: TGTGCCAGCAGCCCTACCGGGGGCCCTAATGAAAAACTGTTTTTT
j_gene: TRBJ2-7; d_gene: TRBD1; abundance: many; v_gene: TRBV5-1; CDR3aa: CASSFRTGSGEQYF; CDR3nt: TGCGCCAGCAGCTTCAGGACAGGGAGCGGCGAGCAGTACTTC
j_gene: TRBJ2-4; d_gene: TRBD1; abundance: many; v_gene: TRBV12-3/TRBV12-4; CDR3aa: CASSFGQGGNIQYF; CDR3nt: TGTGCCAGCAGTTTTGGACAGGGGGGAAACATTCAGTACTTC
j_gene: TRBJ2-1; d_gene: TRBD2; abundance: -; v_gene: TRBV20-1; CDR3aa: CSARGILAGGYNEQFF; CDR3nt: TGCAGTGCTCGCGGAATACTAGCGGGAGGTTACAATGAGCAGTTCTTC
j_gene: TRBJ2-1; d_gene: TRBD1; abundance: -; v_gene: TRBV5-1; CDR3aa: CASSHRGHLSSYNEQFF; CDR3nt: TGCGCCAGCAGCCACAGGGGACATCTCAGCTCCTACAATGAGCAGTTCTTC
j_gene: TRBJ2-7; d_gene: -; abundance: many; v_gene: TRBV15; CDR3aa: CATSRDRVAAQYF; CDR3nt: TGTGCCACCAGCAGAGACAGGGTGGCGGCGCAGTACTTC